This T cell receptor beta chain was captured by sequencing in a study of shared clonotypes between healthy human individuals. Assay: immunoSEQ multiplex PCR; the TCRdb copy retains only in-frame clones and omits some. The sample has over 400,000 clones; approximately 78% are singletons. Trimming left V 3 bases short and J 1 base short, with 13 bases between. Germline V gene data show CDR1 as LNHDA and CDR2 as SQIVND (reference sequence). The CDR3 runs 16 residues. Sequencing input: PBMCs. The receptor was isolated from a woman aged 35 to 49 in good health. Some clones in this sample may be carry-over from other donors' samples. The V and J genes are TRBV19 and TRBJ1-5; D is perhaps TRBD1 (5 bases). This CDR3 is CASSITGVGSNQPQHF. CDR3 DNA sequence: TGTGCCAGTAGTATTACGGGGGTCGGGAGCAATCAGCCCCAGCATTTT.